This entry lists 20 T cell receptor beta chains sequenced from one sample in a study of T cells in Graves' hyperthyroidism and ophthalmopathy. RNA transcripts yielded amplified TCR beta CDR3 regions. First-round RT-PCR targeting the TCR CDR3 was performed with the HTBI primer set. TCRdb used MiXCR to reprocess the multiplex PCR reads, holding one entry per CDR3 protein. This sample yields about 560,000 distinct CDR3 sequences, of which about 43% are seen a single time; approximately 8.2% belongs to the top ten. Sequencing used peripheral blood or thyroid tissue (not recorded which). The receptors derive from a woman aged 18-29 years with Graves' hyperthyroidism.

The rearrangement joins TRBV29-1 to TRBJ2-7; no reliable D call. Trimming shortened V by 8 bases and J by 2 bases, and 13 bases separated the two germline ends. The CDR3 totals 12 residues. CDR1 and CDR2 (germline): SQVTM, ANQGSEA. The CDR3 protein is CSLNPTPYEQYF. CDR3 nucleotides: TGCAGCTTGAATCCGACGCCCTACGAGCAGTACTTC.

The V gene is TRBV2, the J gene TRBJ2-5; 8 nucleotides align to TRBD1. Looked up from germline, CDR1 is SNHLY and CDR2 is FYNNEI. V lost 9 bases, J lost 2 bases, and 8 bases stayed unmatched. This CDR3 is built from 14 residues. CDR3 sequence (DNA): TGTGCCAGTCACCAGGGGGCGGGTCAAGAGACCCAGTACTTC. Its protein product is CASHQGAGQETQYF.

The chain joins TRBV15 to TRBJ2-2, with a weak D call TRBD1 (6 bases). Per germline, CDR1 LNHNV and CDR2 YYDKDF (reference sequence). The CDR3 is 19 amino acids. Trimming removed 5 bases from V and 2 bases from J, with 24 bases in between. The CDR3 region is CATSAKSGRGPGNTGELFF. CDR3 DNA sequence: TGTGCCACCAGCGCGAAGTCCGGCAGGGGACCGGGTAACACCGGGGAGCTGTTTTTT.

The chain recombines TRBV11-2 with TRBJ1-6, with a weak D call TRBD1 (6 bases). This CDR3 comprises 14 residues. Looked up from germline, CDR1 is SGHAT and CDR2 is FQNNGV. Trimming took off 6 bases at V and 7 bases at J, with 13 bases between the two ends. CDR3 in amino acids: CASRQGGENSPLHF. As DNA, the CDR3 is TGTGCCAGCAGACAGGGAGGAGAAAATTCACCCCTCCACTTT.

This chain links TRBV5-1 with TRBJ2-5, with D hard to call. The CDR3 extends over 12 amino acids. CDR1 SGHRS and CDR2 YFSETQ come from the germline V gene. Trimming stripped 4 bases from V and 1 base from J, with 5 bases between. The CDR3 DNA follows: TGCGCCAGCAGCGCGATCCAAGAGACCCAGTACTTC. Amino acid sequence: CASSAIQETQYF.

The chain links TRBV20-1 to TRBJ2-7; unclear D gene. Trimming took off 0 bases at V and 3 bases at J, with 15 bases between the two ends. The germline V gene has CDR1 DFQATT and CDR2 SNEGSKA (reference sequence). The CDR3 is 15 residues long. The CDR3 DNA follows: TGCAGTGCTAGAGATTACCAGGAGTCTGGCTACGAGCAGTACTTC. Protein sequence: CSARDYQESGYEQYF.

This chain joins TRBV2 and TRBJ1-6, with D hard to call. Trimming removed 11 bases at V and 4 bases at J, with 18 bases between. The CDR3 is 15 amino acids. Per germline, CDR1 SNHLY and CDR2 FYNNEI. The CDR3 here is CAWSVAATYNSPLHF. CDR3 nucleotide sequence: TGTGCCTGGAGTGTAGCGGCAACTTATAATTCACCCCTCCACTTT.

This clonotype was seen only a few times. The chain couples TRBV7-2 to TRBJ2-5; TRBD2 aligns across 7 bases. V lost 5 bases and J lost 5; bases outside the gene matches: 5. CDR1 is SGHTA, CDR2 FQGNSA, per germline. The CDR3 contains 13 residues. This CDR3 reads CASSHLGGETQYF. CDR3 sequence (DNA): TGTGCCAGCAGCCATCTGGGGGGGGAGACCCAGTACTTC.

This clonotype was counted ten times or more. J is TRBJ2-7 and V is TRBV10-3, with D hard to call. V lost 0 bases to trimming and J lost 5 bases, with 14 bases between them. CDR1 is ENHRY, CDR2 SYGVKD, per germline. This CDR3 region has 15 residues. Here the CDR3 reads CAISESAGQSNEQYF. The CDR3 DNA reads TGTGCCATCAGTGAGTCGGCAGGTCAGTCCAACGAGCAGTACTTC.

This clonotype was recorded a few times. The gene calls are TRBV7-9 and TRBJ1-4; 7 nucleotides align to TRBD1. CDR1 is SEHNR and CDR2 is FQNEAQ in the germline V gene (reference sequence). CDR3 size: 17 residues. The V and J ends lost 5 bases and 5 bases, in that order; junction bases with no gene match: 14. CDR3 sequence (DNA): TGTGCCAGCAGCCCAAGCCGGGACAGCCAGCAGAATGAAAAACTGTTTTTT. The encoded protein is CASSPSRDSQQNEKLFF. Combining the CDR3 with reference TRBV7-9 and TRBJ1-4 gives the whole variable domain DTGVSQNPRHKITKRGQNVTFRCDPISEHNRLYWYRQTLGQGPEFLTYFQNEAQLEKSRLLSDRFSAERPKGSFSTLEIQRTEQGDSAMYLCASSPSRDSQQNEKLFFGSGTQLSVL.

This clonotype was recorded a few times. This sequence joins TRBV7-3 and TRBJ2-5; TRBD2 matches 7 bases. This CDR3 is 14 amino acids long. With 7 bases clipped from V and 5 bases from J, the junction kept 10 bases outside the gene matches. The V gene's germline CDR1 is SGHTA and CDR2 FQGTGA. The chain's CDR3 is CASTMGGVSETQYF. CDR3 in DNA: TGTGCCAGCACCATGGGGGGGGTTTCGGAGACCCAGTACTTC.

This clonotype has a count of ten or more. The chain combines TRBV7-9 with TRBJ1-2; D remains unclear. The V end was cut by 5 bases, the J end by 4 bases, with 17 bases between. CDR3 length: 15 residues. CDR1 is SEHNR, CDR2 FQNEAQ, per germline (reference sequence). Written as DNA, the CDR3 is TGTGCCAGCAGCGACTTAGCGGTTTGGGCCTATGGCTACACCTTC. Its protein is CASSDLAVWAYGYTF.

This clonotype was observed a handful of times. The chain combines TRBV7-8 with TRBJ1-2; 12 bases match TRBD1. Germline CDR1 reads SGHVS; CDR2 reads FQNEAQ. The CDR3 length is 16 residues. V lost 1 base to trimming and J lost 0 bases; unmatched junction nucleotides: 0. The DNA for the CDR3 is TGTGCCAGCAGCTTAGGGGACAGGGGGCCTAACTATGGCTACACCTTC. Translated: CASSLGDRGPNYGYTF. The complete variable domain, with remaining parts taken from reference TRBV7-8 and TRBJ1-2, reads GAGVSQSPRYKVAKRGQDVALRCDPISGHVSLFWYQQALGQGPEFLTYFQNEAQLDKSGLPSDRFFAERPEGSVSTLKIQRTQQEDSAVYLCASSLGDRGPNYGYTFGSGTRLTVV.

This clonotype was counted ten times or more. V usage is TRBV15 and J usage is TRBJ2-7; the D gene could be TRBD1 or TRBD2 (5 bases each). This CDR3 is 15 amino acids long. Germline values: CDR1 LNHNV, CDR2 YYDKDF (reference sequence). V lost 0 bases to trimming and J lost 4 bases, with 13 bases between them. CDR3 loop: CATSREFTREYEQYF. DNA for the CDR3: TGTGCCACCAGCAGAGAGTTTACCAGGGAGTACGAGCAGTACTTC.

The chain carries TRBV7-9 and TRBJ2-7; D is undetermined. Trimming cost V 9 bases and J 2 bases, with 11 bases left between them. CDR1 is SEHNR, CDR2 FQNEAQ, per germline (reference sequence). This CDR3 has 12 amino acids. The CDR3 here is CASSFQTYEQYF. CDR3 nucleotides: TGTGCCAGTTCCTTCCAAACCTACGAGCAGTACTTC. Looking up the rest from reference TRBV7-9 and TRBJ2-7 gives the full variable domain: DTGVSQNPRHKITKRGQNVTFRCDPISEHNRLYWYRQTLGQGPEFLTYFQNEAQLEKSRLLSDRFSAERPKGSFSTLEIQRTEQGDSAMYLCASSFQTYEQYFGPGTRLTVT.

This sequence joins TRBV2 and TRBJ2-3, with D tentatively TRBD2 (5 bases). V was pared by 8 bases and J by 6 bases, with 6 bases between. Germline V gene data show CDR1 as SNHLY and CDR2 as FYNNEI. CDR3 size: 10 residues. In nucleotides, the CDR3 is TGTGCCAGCGGGGAGGATACGCAGTATTTT. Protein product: CASGEDTQYF.

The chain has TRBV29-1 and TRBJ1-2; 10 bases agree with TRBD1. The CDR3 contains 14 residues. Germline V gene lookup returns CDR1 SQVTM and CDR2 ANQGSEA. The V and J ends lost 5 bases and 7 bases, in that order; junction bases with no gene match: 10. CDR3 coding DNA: TGCAGCGTTTCCGGGACAGGGGTTTTGTCTGGCTACACCTTC. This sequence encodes CSVSGTGVLSGYTF.

DNA for the CDR3: TGTGCCAGCAGCTTAGCGCGGCCCGGGCGAAACTATGGCTACACCTTC. Translating it yields CASSLARPGRNYGYTF. The V gene is TRBV7-9, the J gene TRBJ1-2; D unclear. In germline, CDR1 is SEHNR, CDR2 FQNEAQ (reference sequence). V was trimmed by 0 bases and J by 2 bases, leaving 13 bases between them. The CDR3 is made up of 16 amino acids.

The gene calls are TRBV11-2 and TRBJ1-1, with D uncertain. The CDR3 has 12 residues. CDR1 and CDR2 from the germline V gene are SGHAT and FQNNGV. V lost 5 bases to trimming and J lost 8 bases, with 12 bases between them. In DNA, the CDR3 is TGTGCCAGCAGCCAGGTCCCGGCAGAAGCTTTCTTT. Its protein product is CASSQVPAEAFF.

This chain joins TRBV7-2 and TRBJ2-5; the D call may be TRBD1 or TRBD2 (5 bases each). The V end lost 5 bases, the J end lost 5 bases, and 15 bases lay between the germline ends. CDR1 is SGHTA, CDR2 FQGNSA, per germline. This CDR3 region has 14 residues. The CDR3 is CASSQRGMGETQYF. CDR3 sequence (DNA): TGTGCCAGCAGCCAACGGGGCATGGGGGAGACCCAGTACTTC.